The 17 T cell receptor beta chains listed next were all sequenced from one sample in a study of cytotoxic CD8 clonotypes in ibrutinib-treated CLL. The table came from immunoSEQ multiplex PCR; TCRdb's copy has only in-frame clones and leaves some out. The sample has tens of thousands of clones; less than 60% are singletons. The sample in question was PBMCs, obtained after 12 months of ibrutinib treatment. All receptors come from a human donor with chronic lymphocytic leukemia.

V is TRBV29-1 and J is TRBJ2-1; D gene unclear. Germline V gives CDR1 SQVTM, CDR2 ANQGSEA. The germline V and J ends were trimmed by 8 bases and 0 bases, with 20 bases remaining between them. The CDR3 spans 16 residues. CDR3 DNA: TGCAGCTCGGACGGTGTCAACCCAAGCTCCTACAATGAGCAGTTCTTC. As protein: CSSDGVNPSSYNEQFF.

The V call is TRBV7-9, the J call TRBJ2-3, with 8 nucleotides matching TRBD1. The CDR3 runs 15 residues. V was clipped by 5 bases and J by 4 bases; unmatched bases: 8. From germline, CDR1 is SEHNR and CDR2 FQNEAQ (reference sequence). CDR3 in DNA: TGTGCCAGCAGCGGGTGGGCAGGGGGCGCAGATACGCAGTATTTT. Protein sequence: CASSGWAGGADTQYF.

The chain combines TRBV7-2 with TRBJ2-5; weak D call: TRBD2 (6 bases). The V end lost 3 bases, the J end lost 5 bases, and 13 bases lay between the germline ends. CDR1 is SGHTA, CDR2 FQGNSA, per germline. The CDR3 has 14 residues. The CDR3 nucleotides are TGTGCCAGCAGCTTGAGACTAGAGAGTGAGACCCAGTACTTC. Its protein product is CASSLRLESETQYF. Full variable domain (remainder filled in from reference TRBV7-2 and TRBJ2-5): GAGVSQSPSNKVTEKGKDVELRCDPISGHTALYWYRQSLGQGLEFLIYFQGNSAPDKSGLPSDRFSAERTGGSVSTLTIQRTQQEDSAVYLCASSLRLESETQYFGPGTRLLVL.

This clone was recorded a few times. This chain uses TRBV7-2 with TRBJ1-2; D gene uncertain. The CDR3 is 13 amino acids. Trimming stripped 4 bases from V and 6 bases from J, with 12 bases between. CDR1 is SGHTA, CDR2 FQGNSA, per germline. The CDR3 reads CASSWTGSNGYTF. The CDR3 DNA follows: TGTGCCAGCAGCTGGACCGGGAGCAATGGCTACACCTTC.

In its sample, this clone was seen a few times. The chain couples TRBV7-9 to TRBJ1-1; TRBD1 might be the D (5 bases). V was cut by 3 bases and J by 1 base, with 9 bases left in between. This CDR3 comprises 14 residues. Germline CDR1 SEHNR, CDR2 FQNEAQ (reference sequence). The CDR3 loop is CASSLGPQNTEAFF. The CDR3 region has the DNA TGTGCCAGCAGCTTGGGACCGCAGAACACTGAAGCTTTCTTT.

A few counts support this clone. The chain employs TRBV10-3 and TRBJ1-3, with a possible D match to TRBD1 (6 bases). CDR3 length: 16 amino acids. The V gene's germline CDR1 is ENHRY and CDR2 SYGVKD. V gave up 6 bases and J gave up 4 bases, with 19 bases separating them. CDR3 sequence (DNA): TGTGCCATCAGGACGGGGGGCCCCCCGGGAGGAAACACCATATATTTT. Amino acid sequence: CAIRTGGPPGGNTIYF.

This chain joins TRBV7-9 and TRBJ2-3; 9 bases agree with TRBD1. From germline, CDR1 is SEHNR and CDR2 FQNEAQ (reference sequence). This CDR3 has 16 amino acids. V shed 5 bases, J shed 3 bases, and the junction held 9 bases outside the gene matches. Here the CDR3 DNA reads TGTGCCAGCAGCGCATCCCCGGGACAGGGAACAGATACGCAGTATTTT. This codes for CASSASPGQGTDTQYF.

CDR3 DNA: TGTGCCAGCAGCTTAATTTCGGCTGAGTCCCAGTACTTC. Translating it yields CASSLISAESQYF. The chain joins TRBV7-7 to TRBJ2-5; D is undetermined. Germline V gene lookup returns CDR1 SSHAT and CDR2 FNYEAQ (reference sequence). CDR3 size: 13 residues. Trimming shortened V by 2 bases and J by 9 bases, and 13 bases separated the two germline ends.

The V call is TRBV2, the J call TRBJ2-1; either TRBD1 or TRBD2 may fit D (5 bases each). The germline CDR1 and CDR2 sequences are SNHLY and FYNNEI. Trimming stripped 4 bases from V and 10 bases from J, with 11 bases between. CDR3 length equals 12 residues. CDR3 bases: TGTGCCAGCAGTGTGGGGTGGGGGGAGCAGTTCTTC. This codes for CASSVGWGEQFF.

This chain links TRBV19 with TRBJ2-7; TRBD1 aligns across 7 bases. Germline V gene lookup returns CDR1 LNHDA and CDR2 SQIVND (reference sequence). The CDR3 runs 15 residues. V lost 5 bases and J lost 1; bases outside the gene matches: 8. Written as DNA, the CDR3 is TGTGCCAGTAGTTTCGGTTCAGGGGGATCCTACGAGCAGTACTTC. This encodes CASSFGSGGSYEQYF.

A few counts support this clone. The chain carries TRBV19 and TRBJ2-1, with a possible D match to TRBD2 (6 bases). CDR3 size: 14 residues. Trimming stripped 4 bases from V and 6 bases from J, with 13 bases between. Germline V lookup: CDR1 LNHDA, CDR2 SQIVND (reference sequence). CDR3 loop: CASSTGSDVNEQFF. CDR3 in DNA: TGTGCCAGTAGTACCGGGAGTGATGTCAATGAGCAGTTCTTC. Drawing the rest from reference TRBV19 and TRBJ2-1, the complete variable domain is DGGITQSPKYLFRKEGQNVTLSCEQNLNHDAMYWYRQDPGQGLRLIYYSQIVNDFQKGDIAEGYSVSREKKESFPLTVTSAQKNPTAFYLCASSTGSDVNEQFFGPGTRLTVL.

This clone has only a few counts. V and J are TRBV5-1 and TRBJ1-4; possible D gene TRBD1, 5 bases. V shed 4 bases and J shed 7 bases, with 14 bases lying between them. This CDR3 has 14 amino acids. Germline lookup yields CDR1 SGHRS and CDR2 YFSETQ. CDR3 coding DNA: TGCGCCAGCAGCACAGGTTTAATGAGTGAAAAACTGTTTTTT. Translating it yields CASSTGLMSEKLFF.

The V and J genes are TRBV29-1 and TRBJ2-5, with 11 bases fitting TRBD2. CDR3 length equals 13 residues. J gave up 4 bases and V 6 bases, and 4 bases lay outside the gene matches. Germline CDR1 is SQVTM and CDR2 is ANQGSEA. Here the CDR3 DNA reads TGCAGCGTGGGTAGCGGGGGGGCAGAGACCCAGTACTTC. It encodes CSVGSGGAETQYF.

The CDR3 region has the DNA TGCAGTGCTTCCCGGGCAGGGGAGCAGTTCTTC. Encoded protein: CSASRAGEQFF. The genes are TRBV20-1 and TRBJ2-1; weak D call: TRBD1 (5 bases). With 5 bases removed from V and 10 bases from J, the gap between germline ends came to 12 bases. Germline CDR1 reads DFQATT; CDR2 reads SNEGSKA (reference sequence). The CDR3 is 11 residues long.

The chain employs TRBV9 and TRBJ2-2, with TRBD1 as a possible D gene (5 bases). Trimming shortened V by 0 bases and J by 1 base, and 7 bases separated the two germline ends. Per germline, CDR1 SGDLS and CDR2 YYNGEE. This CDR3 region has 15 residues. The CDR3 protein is CASSVGTMNTGELFF. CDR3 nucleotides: TGTGCCAGCAGCGTAGGGACAATGAACACCGGGGAGCTGTTTTTT.

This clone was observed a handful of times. CDR3 DNA sequence: TGTGCCAGCAGTGTCCCAGGTGGGAACATTCAGTACTTC. This translates into CASSVPGGNIQYF. The gene calls are TRBV25-1 and TRBJ2-4, with no clear D. Germline CDR1 is MGHDK and CDR2 is SYGVNS. The V end lost 4 bases, the J end lost 7 bases, and 11 bases lay between the germline ends. The CDR3 has 13 amino acids.

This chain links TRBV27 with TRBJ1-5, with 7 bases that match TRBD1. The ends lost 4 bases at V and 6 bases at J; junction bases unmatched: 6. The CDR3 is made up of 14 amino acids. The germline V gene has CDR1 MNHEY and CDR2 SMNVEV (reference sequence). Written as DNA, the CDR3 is TGTGCCAGCAGTTCAAGGGGGCTCGGTCAGCCCCAGCATTTT. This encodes CASSSRGLGQPQHF.